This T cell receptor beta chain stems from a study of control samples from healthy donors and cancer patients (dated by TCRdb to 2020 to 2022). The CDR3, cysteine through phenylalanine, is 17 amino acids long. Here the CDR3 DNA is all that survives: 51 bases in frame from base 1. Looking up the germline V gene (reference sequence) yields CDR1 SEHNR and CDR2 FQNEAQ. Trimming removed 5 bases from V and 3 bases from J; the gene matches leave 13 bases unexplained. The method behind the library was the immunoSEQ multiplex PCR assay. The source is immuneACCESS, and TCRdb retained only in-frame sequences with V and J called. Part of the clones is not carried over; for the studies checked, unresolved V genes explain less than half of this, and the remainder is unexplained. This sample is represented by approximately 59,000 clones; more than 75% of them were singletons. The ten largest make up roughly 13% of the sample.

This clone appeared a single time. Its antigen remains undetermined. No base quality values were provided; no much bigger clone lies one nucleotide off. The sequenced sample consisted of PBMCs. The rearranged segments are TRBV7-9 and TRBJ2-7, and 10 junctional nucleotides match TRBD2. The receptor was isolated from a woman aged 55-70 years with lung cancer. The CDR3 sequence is CASSPRRAGGPRYEQYF. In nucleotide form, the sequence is TGTGCCAGCAGCCCTCGGCGAGCGGGAGGGCCTCGCTACGAGCAGTACTTC.